Shown below are 5 T cell receptor beta chains from a single sample sequenced in a study of T cell responses to AZD1222 COVID-19 vaccine. Profiling relied on immunoSEQ multiplex PCR, and the TCRdb table lists in-frame clones only, not all of them. The sample has 150,000 or so clones, 87% seen once. The sequencing here drew on peripheral blood, taken 28 days after the second AZD1222 dose. The receptors here all came from an adult who received the AZD1222 COVID-19 vaccine.

The V call is TRBV28, the J call TRBJ1-2; no clear D gene. Trimming removed 5 bases at V and 1 base at J, with 8 bases between. CDR3 length: 13 residues. Germline V lookup: CDR1 MDHEN, CDR2 SYDVKM. The CDR3 DNA is TGTGCCAGCAGTCCGTCGTTTAACTATGGCTACACCTTC. It codes for CASSPSFNYGYTF.

The gene calls are TRBV6-4 and TRBJ2-4; tentative D call: TRBD1 (6 bases). With 3 bases removed from V and 3 bases from J, the gap between germline ends came to 12 bases. In germline, CDR1 is MRHNA, CDR2 SNTAGT. CDR3 size: 15 residues. CDR3 residues: CASSEGTLLKNIQYF. The CDR3 region has the DNA TGTGCCAGCAGTGAGGGGACACTTCTCAAAAACATTCAGTACTTC.

The chain is built from TRBV18 and TRBJ2-1; possibly TRBD1 or TRBD2 for D (6 bases each). This CDR3 has 14 residues. In germline, CDR1 is KGHSH, CDR2 LQKENI. The V end was cut by 6 bases, the J end by 9 bases, with 18 bases between. CDR3: CASSSGGQGREQFF. In nucleotides, the CDR3 is TGTGCCAGCTCTTCCGGGGGCCAAGGCCGTGAGCAGTTCTTC.

This chain links TRBV9 with TRBJ1-2; D possibly corresponds to TRBD1 (5 bases). V shed 4 bases and J shed 4 bases, with 20 bases lying between them. Per germline, CDR1 SGDLS and CDR2 YYNGEE. This CDR3 has 16 residues. The CDR3 loop reads CASSPIQAGLGYGYTF. As DNA, the CDR3 is TGTGCCAGCAGCCCGATACAGGCAGGGCTTGGCTATGGCTACACCTTC. The whole variable domain, remainder taken from reference TRBV9 and TRBJ1-2, is DSGVTQTPKHLITATGQRVTLRCSPRSGDLSVYWYQQSLDQGLQFLIQYYNGEERAKGNILERFSAQQFPDLHSELNLSSLELGDSALYFCASSPIQAGLGYGYTFGSGTRLTVV.

The chain combines TRBV18 with TRBJ1-2, with a tentative D call TRBD1 (5 bases). The CDR3 totals 14 residues. From germline, CDR1 is KGHSH and CDR2 LQKENI. The V end lost 3 bases, the J end lost 4 bases, and 12 bases lay between the germline ends. The CDR3 bases are TGTGCCAGCTCACCGAAGGAGGGACCCTATGGCTACACCTTC. It specifies CASSPKEGPYGYTF.